The 2 T cell receptor beta chains in this list originate from one sample, sequenced in a study of tumor and adjacent non-tumor tissue in lung cancer (dated by TCRdb to 2016 to 2018). RNA was isolated from bulk, unsorted tissue, and RNA quality was assessed with a NanoDrop ND-1000 and an Agilent 2100. The library was obtained by multiplex PCR. This sample was sequenced with an Illumina HiSeq 2500. TCRbeta libraries were built by three rounds of nested PCR using primers (Table S4), following protocols modified from ARM-PCR. TCRdb reprocessed the public reads (quality trimming at Q25 with fastp, clone calling with MiXCR) and kept in-frame beta chains. CDR3 protein sequences are deduplicated, and each keeps its most common genes and DNA. The sample data list about 120,000 distinct CDR3 sequences, and roughly 84% of these were observed just once. The top ten constitute approximately 22% of the sample.

Sequencing was done on a sample of lung tumor tissue. These receptors were taken from a man in his 70s with non-small cell lung cancer.

About this clonotype itself: The CDR3 does not end in the conserved phenylalanine or tryptophan, so this is likely a read error. The chain carries TRBV10-1 and TRBJ2-2; TRBD1 agrees at 7 bases. The CDR3 extends over 16 amino acids. Germline V lookup: CDR1 WNHNN, CDR2 SYGVQD (reference sequence). CDR3 nucleotide sequence: TGCGTCAGCAGTGGAAACAGGGGCTCGGTCACCGGGGAGCTGTTTTCT. It yields the protein CVSSGNRGSVTGELFS.

As concerns this clonotype: No conserved phenylalanine or tryptophan is present at the end of the CDR3, so a read error is the likely explanation. Because the CDR3's place on the DNA is in doubt, the DNA is left out and the CDR3 is given as listed by TCRdb. V and J are TRBV28 and TRBJ1-2; TRBD1 is the table's D call and was not checked against the DNA. Germline CDR1 is MDHEN and CDR2 is SYDVKM. With termini counted, the CDR3 has 14 amino acids. CDR3 sequence reads: CASSSGQFSYGCTL.